This entry is about one T cell receptor beta chain. Its antigen is unidentified. Profiling relied on immunoSEQ multiplex PCR, and the TCRdb table lists in-frame clones only, not all of them. The data contain roughly 75,000 clones, approximately 90% of them singletons. These data come from a study of OX40 agonist ivuxolimab in advanced cancers. Study-wide background: In this cohort, patients received ivuxolimab, an agonistic anti-OX40 (CD134) antibody. One patient with hepatocellular carcinoma and two with cutaneous melanoma, three in all, had partial responses. Intravenous ivuxolimab was administered to patients every 2 weeks at 0.01 to 10 mg/kg. Study-level points and caveats: Several nonresponders also turned out to have low normalized T-cell clonal expansion.

Looked up from germline, CDR1 is LGHNA and CDR2 is YNFKEQ. V gave up 2 bases and J gave up 6 bases, with 16 bases separating them. This CDR3 comprises 15 residues. The origin of this receptor is an adult with an advanced solid tumor such as melanoma, head and neck, liver or kidney cancer. J is TRBJ1-1 and V is TRBV4-2; D remains ambiguous. The material sequenced was CD4+ or CD8+ T cells sorted from blood, taken in a trial of the OX40 agonist ivuxolimab. The CDR3 DNA is TGTGCCAGCAGCCAACCGGGATCAACAACCCCTGAAGCTTTCTTT. Protein sequence: CASSQPGSTTPEAFF.